A selection of T cell receptor beta chains follows, all from one sample in a study of T cells in tuberculosis. Only in-frame clones appear in the TCRdb table, and some are missing; sequencing was by immunoSEQ multiplex PCR. Among 88,000 or so clones listed, approximately 90% were seen once. The sequenced material came from CD1b-GMM tetramer-negative cells sorted from PBMCs. The receptors derive from an adult woman with latent tuberculosis. Both conserved end residues are part of each CDR3. A D gene is named only where the DNA matches it firmly. Clone size, where shown, is once, few, many, or a class for clones that have expanded.

D gene	V gene	clone size	J gene	CDR3 length	CDR3 protein	CDR3 DNA
-	TRBV19	-	TRBJ1-5	14	CASSQGGSDQPQHF	TGTGCCAGTAGTCAGGGAGGGTCCGATCAGCCCCAGCATTTT
-	TRBV5-8	-	TRBJ2-7	15	CASSLAVTTSYEQYF	TGTGCCAGCAGCTTGGCCGTGACAACGTCCTACGAGCAGTACTTC
-	TRBV4-2	-	TRBJ2-3	16	CASSQAGTQTSDTQYF	TGTGCCAGCAGCCAAGCCGGGACTCAGACATCAGATACGCAGTATTTT
-	TRBV19	-	TRBJ1-3	17	CASIGQLGASSGNTIYF	TGTGCCAGTATTGGGCAGCTCGGCGCCTCCTCTGGAAACACCATATATTTT
-	TRBV6-5	-	TRBJ1-6	15	CASSSSRAYNSPLHF	TGTGCCAGCAGTTCCTCGAGGGCCTATAATTCACCCCTCCACTTT
-	TRBV28	-	TRBJ1-2	12	CASSYSLFGYTF	TGTGCCAGCAGTTACTCGTTGTTTGGCTACACCTTC
-	TRBV25-1	-	TRBJ1-2	15	CASSGKTGSYYGYTF	TGTGCCAGCAGTGGAAAGACAGGCTCTTACTATGGCTACACCTTC
-	TRBV5-1	-	TRBJ1-2	13	CASGLGTNYGYTF	TGCGCCAGCGGACTGGGTACAAACTATGGCTACACCTTC
-	TRBV4-2	-	TRBJ2-1	17	CASSQDLQGSVHNEQFF	TGTGCCAGCAGCCAAGATTTGCAGGGGTCGGTACACAATGAGCAGTTCTTC
TRBD1	TRBV11-2	-	TRBJ2-7	15	CASSRRQGSSYEQYF	TGTGCCAGCAGCCGACGACAGGGGAGCTCCTACGAGCAGTACTTC
-	TRBV5-6	once	TRBJ2-2	15	CASSGGPREAGELFF	TGTGCCAGCAGCGGCGGGCCTAGGGAGGCCGGGGAGCTGTTTTTT
TRBD1	TRBV10-3	-	TRBJ1-6	15	CAISLGTGRNSPLHF	TGTGCCATCAGTTTGGGGACAGGGAGGAATTCACCCCTCCACTTT
TRBD2	TRBV2	-	TRBJ2-5	14	CASRSLAGGGTQYF	TGTGCCAGCAGGTCCCTAGCGGGGGGAGGAACCCAGTACTTC
-	TRBV5-1	-	TRBJ2-2	12	CASSPDTQGLFF	TGCGCCAGCAGCCCGGATACTCAGGGGCTGTTTTTT
-	TRBV19	-	TRBJ1-3	14	CATMRDMDRNTIYF	TGTGCCACCATGAGGGACATGGATCGAAACACCATATATTTT
-	TRBV29-1	-	TRBJ2-3	17	CSVEESGQRSPTDTQYF	TGCAGCGTTGAAGAGTCCGGACAGAGGTCTCCCACAGATACGCAGTATTTT
TRBD2	TRBV5-1	-	TRBJ2-3	16	CASSLSAGGVTDTQYF	TGCGCCAGCAGCTTGAGTGCGGGGGGTGTCACAGATACGCAGTATTTT
TRBD1	TRBV19	-	TRBJ1-2	15	CASTPGQMSNYGYTF	TGTGCCAGTACTCCGGGACAGATGTCTAACTATGGCTACACCTTC
-	TRBV11-2	-	TRBJ2-7	14	CASSLRGLSYEQYF	TGTGCCAGCAGCTTACGCGGTTTGTCCTACGAGCAGTACTTC
-	TRBV2	-	TRBJ1-5	12	CASSKQGQPQHF	TGTGCCAGCAGCAAACAGGGACAGCCCCAGCATTTT
-	TRBV27	-	TRBJ2-3	13	CASSLGSTDTQYF	TGTGCCAGCAGTTTGGGCAGCACAGATACGCAGTATTTT
-	TRBV4-2	-	TRBJ1-2	15	CASSQGGAAGHGYTF	TGTGCCAGCAGCCAAGGCGGGGCCGCCGGGCATGGCTACACCTTC
-	TRBV6-6	-	TRBJ1-3	16	CASSYGGASSGNTIYF	TGTGCCAGCAGTTACGGTGGGGCGAGCTCTGGAAACACCATATATTTT
-	TRBV11-2	few	TRBJ2-5	15	CASSLDRGKGETQYF	TGTGCCAGCAGCTTAGACAGGGGAAAGGGAGAGACCCAGTACTTC